The 21 T cell receptor beta chains given below trace back to one sample, sequenced in a study of blood T cell repertoires in COVID-19. Sequencing used immunoSEQ multiplex PCR; TCRdb keeps in-frame clones, though not all of them. The sample lists around 400,000 clones, about 90% occurring once. The material sequenced was peripheral blood. The receptors come from a man aged 35 to 55 with acute or convalescent COVID-19.

The chain recombines TRBV6-6 with TRBJ2-3; D may be TRBD1 (5 bases). Germline V gene data show CDR1 as MNHNY and CDR2 as SVGAGI (reference sequence). The CDR3 is made up of 16 amino acids. V dropped 0 bases and J dropped 3 bases, with 13 bases sitting between them. The CDR3 DNA reads TGTGCCAGCAGTTACTCGACAGTTCAGGGAACAGATACGCAGTATTTT. Protein sequence: CASSYSTVQGTDTQYF.

The CDR3 loop reads CASSMGPPDYGYTF. The CDR3 DNA is TGTGCCAGTAGTATGGGGCCCCCGGACTATGGCTACACCTTC. The chain carries TRBV19 and TRBJ1-2, with a possible D match to TRBD1 (5 bases). V was trimmed by 3 bases and J by 3 bases, leaving 11 bases between them. This CDR3 has 14 residues. CDR1 and CDR2 (germline): LNHDA, SQIVND (reference sequence).

The rearrangement uses TRBV28 and TRBJ1-2; D is possibly TRBD1 (6 bases). The CDR3 extends over 14 amino acids. Germline CDR1 MDHEN, CDR2 SYDVKM. In nucleotides, the CDR3 is TGTGCAGTACAGGGAACCACCCTTAACTATGGCTACACCTTC. This codes for CAVQGTTLNYGYTF.

V and J are TRBV6-5 and TRBJ2-7; the D gene is possibly TRBD1 (5 bases). Germline V gives CDR1 MNHEY, CDR2 SVGAGI. This CDR3 is built from 13 residues. V was pared by 5 bases and J by 6 bases, with 14 bases between. CDR3 in amino acids: CASSQNLGAEQYF. The CDR3 nucleotides are TGTGCCAGCAGTCAAAATCTAGGGGCCGAGCAGTACTTC.

The chain links TRBV27 to TRBJ2-7, with D possibly being TRBD1 (5 bases). Per the germline V gene, CDR1 is MNHEY and CDR2 is SMNVEV (reference sequence). Trimming shortened V by 5 bases and J by 0 bases, and 8 bases separated the two germline ends. The CDR3 contains 13 residues. CDR3 nucleotides: TGTGCCAGCAGTCCAGGGATCTCCTACGAGCAGTACTTC. Protein sequence: CASSPGISYEQYF.

J is TRBJ2-1 and V is TRBV5-5; TRBD2 agrees at 13 bases. V shed 8 bases, J shed 4 bases, and the junction held 9 bases outside the gene matches. This CDR3 has 16 residues. Germline V CDR1 and CDR2: SGHKS, YYEKEE (reference sequence). CDR3 in DNA: TGTGCCAGTAATAGACTAGCGGGGGGTGGATACAATGAGCAGTTCTTC. Amino acids: CASNRLAGGGYNEQFF. Based on the CDR3 plus reference TRBV5-5 and TRBJ2-1, the full variable domain is DAGVTQSPTHLIKTRGQQVTLRCSPISGHKSVSWYQQVLGQGPQFIFQYYEKEERGRGNFPDRFSARQFPNYSSELNVNALLLGDSALYLCASNRLAGGGYNEQFFGPGTRLTVL.

The chain is built from TRBV2 and TRBJ1-2; 8 nucleotides line up with TRBD1. Germline V lookup: CDR1 SNHLY, CDR2 FYNNEI. Losses at the gene ends were 6 bases for V and 7 bases for J; bases not matched to a gene: 10. The CDR3 runs to 14 residues. CDR3 loop: CASRDDRGQGGYTF. The CDR3 coding sequence is TGTGCCAGCAGGGACGACAGGGGACAAGGTGGCTACACCTTC.

This clone occurred once. The rearrangement links TRBV6-2 or TRBV6-3 to TRBJ2-1, with a weak D call TRBD2 (6 bases). Germline V CDR1 and CDR2: MNHEY, SVGEGT. The V end lost 5 bases, the J end lost 7 bases, and 24 bases lay between the germline ends. CDR3 length: 17 residues. As DNA, the CDR3 is TGTGCCAGCAGTACCGACTCTTGGGGGGACGTAAGGAATGAGCAGTTCTTC. Encoded protein: CASSTDSWGDVRNEQFF.

This clone has more than one count but fewer than ten. This chain links TRBV27 with TRBJ1-2; 12 nucleotides line up with TRBD1. Germline CDR1 MNHEY, CDR2 SMNVEV (reference sequence). Trimming at V came to 4 bases and at J to 5 bases, leaving 11 bases not matched to a gene. This CDR3 contains 17 residues. CDR3: CASSSTPGQGAIYGYTF. In DNA, the CDR3 is TGTGCCAGCAGTTCAACGCCGGGACAGGGGGCTATATATGGCTACACCTTC.

V gene TRBV19 combines with J gene TRBJ2-1; 7 bases match TRBD2. Germline CDR1 and CDR2: LNHDA and SQIVND (reference sequence). V dropped 3 bases and J dropped 5; count of bases not matched to a gene: 7. The CDR3 length is 15 residues. The CDR3, as DNA: TGTGCCAGTAGTATCCGGCGGGAGAGAGACAATGAGCAGTTCTTC. The encoded protein is CASSIRRERDNEQFF.

Of note for this clone: Other nucleotide sequences in the sample specify the same CDR3. This sequence joins TRBV11-3 and TRBJ2-1; D unresolved. Between the trimmed V and J ends, which lost 2 bases and 10 bases, there was a span of 9 bases. Germline V gives CDR1 SGHNT, CDR2 YENEEA. The CDR3 loop spans 12 amino acids. The CDR3 DNA reads TGTGCCAGCAGCTTACCTCAACGGGAGCAGTTCTTC. This gives the protein CASSLPQREQFF.

The genes are TRBV15 and TRBJ1-2; the D is unclear. Germline loops: CDR1 LNHNV, CDR2 YYDKDF (reference sequence). V lost 1 base to trimming and J lost 1 base, with 7 bases between them. The CDR3 runs to 14 residues. Written as DNA, the CDR3 is TGTGCCACCAGCAGAGGTAGTGTTAACTATGGCTACACCTTC. Residues: CATSRGSVNYGYTF.

The chain employs TRBV15 and TRBJ2-5, with D perhaps TRBD2 (7 bases). CDR1 and CDR2 (germline): LNHNV, YYDKDF (reference sequence). V was cut by 3 bases and J by 2 bases, with 25 bases left in between. The CDR3 sequence is 19 residues long. CDR3 nucleotide sequence: TGTGCCACCAGCAGGGGACTAAGCCTCGGAACAGGGATTCAAGAGACCCAGTACTTC. Its protein is CATSRGLSLGTGIQETQYF.

The V gene is TRBV5-1, the J gene TRBJ2-1; TRBD2 matches at 8 bases. The length of the CDR3 is 16 residues. Germline CDR1 is SGHRS and CDR2 is YFSETQ. After removal of 0 bases from V and 8 bases from J, the junction contained 10 bases not matched to a gene. In DNA form, the CDR3 reads TGCGCCAGCAGCTTGGATGGAGCGGGAGATGGCTATGAGCAGTTCTTC. Its protein is CASSLDGAGDGYEQFF.

The chain has TRBV11-2 and TRBJ2-7, with D unclear. CDR3 length: 14 residues. The germline V and J ends were trimmed by 5 bases and 3 bases, with 14 bases remaining between them. Per the germline V gene, CDR1 is SGHAT and CDR2 is FQNNGV. CDR3 amino acids: CASSPDSIGYEQYF. The CDR3 DNA reads TGTGCCAGCAGCCCTGACTCTATAGGCTACGAGCAGTACTTC.

The chain carries TRBV27 and TRBJ2-7, with 12 positions matching TRBD2. This CDR3 is 15 amino acids long. The J segment lost 5 bases and the V segment lost 1 base, leaving 3 bases of the junction unmatched. Per the germline V gene, CDR1 is MNHEY and CDR2 is SMNVEV (reference sequence). The CDR3 region is CASSLYPSGRDEQYF. CDR3 coding DNA: TGTGCCAGCAGTTTATATCCTAGCGGGAGGGACGAGCAGTACTTC.

The rearrangement uses TRBV7-2 and TRBJ1-6; D is possibly TRBD1 (6 bases). The CDR3 is 17 residues long. V was cut by 1 base and J by 0 bases, with 10 bases left in between. Germline V CDR1 and CDR2: SGHTA, FQGNSA. CDR3 sequence reads: CASSLVGALSYNSPLHF. The CDR3 DNA reads TGTGCCAGCAGCTTAGTGGGGGCTCTCTCCTATAATTCACCCCTCCACTTT.

This chain connects TRBV19 to TRBJ2-2; TRBD1 agrees at 9 bases. Germline CDR1 and CDR2: LNHDA and SQIVND (reference sequence). This CDR3 region has 14 residues. Trimming took 4 bases from V and 8 from J; bases not matched to a gene: 5. The CDR3 sequence: CASSTGQGSGELFF. The CDR3 nucleotides are TGTGCCAGTAGTACGGGACAGGGCTCTGGGGAGCTGTTTTTT.

The J gene is TRBJ1-2, the V gene TRBV9, with D unclear. The CDR3 is made up of 14 amino acids. Germline loops: CDR1 SGDLS, CDR2 YYNGEE. The V end was cut by 0 bases, the J end by 3 bases, with 9 bases between. As DNA, the CDR3 is TGTGCCAGCAGCGTAGGAGGAACGGACTATGGCTACACCTTC. It yields the protein CASSVGGTDYGYTF. Based on the CDR3 plus reference TRBV9 and TRBJ1-2, the full variable domain is DSGVTQTPKHLITATGQRVTLRCSPRSGDLSVYWYQQSLDQGLQFLIQYYNGEERAKGNILERFSAQQFPDLHSELNLSSLELGDSALYFCASSVGGTDYGYTFGSGTRLTVV.

This clone has just one count. J is TRBJ1-1 and V is TRBV28, with D possibly TRBD1 on 5 matching bases. Trimming shortened V by 7 bases and J by 4 bases, and 16 bases separated the two germline ends. CDR1 MDHEN and CDR2 SYDVKM come from the germline V gene. The CDR3 spans 14 residues. CDR3 in DNA: TGTGCCAGCACCCGGGACTTAGGTGTCACTGAAGCTTTCTTT. This translates into CASTRDLGVTEAFF.

The V gene is TRBV27, the J gene TRBJ1-6; TRBD1 matches 9 bases. Per germline, CDR1 MNHEY and CDR2 SMNVEV (reference sequence). V lost 0 bases and J lost 10; bases outside the gene matches: 7. The CDR3 loop spans 16 amino acids. The CDR3 DNA reads as TGTGCCAGCAGTTTATCGGGACAGGGAGGATTATCACCCCTCCACTTT. Its protein product is CASSLSGQGGLSPLHF.